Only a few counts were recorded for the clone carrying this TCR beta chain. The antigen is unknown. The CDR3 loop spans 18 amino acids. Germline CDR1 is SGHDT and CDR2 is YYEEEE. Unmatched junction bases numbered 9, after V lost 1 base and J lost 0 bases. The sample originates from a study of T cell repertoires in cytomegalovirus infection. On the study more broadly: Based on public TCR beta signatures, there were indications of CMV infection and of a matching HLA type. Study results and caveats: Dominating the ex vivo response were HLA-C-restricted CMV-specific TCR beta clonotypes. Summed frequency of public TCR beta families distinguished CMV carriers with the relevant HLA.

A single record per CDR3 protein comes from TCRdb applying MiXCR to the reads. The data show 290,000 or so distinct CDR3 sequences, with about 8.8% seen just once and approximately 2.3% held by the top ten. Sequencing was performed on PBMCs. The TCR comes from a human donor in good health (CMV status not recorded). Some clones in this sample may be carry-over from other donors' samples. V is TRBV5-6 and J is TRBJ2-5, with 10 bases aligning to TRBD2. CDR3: CASSLLGFSGGHQETQYF. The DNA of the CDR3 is TGTGCCAGCAGCTTGTTGGGGTTTAGCGGGGGGCACCAAGAGACCCAGTACTTC.